This TCR beta chain was retrieved from a study of T cell responses to AZD1222 COVID-19 vaccine. Study findings and constraints: Seropositive AZD1222 recipients at baseline numbered only 6 or 7. Vaccine-associated CD4 TCRs ranged over spike, dominating at 160-218 and 743-854. Clonal diversity may have been underestimated, and the donors were mostly white British, with more females than males.

The germline V gene has CDR1 SQVTM and CDR2 ANQGSEA. This CDR3 has 12 amino acids. The V segment lost 7 bases and the J segment 6 bases; nucleotides outside the gene matches: 5. Notes on this clone: Its specificity is unknown.

Clones were read by immunoSEQ multiplex PCR, and TCRdb kept only the in-frame ones, dropping some. Of approximately 81,000 clones in the sample, about 90% are singletons; the top ten hold under 5%. This chain links TRBV29-1 with TRBJ2-2; the match to TRBD2 covers 7 bases. This clonotype was sampled from an adult in good health. The material sequenced was peripheral blood, taken on day 0 of MenACWY control vaccination. In nucleotides, the CDR3 is TGCAGCGCCTCGGGAGGCGCCGGGGAGCTGTTTTTT. It encodes CSASGGAGELFF.